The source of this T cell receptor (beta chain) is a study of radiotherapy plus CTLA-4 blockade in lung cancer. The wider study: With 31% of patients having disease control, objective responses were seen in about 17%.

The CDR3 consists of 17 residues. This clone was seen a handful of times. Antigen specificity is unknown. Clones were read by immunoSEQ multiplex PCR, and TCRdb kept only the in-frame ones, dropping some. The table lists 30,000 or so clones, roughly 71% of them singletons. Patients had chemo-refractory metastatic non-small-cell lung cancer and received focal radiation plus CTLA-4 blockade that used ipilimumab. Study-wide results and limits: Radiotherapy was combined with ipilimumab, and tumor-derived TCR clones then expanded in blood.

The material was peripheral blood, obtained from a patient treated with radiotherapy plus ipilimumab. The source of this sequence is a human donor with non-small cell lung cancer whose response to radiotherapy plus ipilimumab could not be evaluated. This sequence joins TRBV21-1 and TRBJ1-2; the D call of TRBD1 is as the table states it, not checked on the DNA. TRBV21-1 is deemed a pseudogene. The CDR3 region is CASSKFDRESINYGYTF. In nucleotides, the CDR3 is TGTGCCAGCAGCAAATTTGACAGGGAATCCATCAACTATGGCTACACCTTC.